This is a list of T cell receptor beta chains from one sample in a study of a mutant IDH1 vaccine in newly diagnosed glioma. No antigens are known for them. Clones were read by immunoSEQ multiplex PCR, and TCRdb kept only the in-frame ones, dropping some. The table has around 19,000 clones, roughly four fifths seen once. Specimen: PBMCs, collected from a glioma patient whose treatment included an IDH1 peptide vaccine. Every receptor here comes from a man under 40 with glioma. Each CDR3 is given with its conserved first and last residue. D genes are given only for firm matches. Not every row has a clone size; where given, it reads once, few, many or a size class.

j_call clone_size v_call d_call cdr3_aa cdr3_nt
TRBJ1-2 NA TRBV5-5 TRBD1 CASSVWDRVDGYTF TGTGCCAGCAGCGTGTGGGACAGGGTTGATGGCTACACCTTC
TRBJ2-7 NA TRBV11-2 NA CASRENLYEQYF TGTGCCAGCCGCGAAAACCTTTACGAGCAGTACTTC
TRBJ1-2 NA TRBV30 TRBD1 CAWSDRGGYGYTF TGTGCCTGGAGTGACAGGGGCGGCTATGGCTACACCTTC
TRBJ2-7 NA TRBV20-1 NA CSASTAYEQYF TGCAGTGCTAGTACCGCGTACGAGCAGTACTTC
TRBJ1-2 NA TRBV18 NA CASSPNEGPGYGYTF TGTGCCAGCTCACCGAACGAGGGGCCTGGCTATGGCTACACCTTC
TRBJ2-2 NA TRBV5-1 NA CASSLYPTGELFF TGCGCCAGCAGCTTGTACCCTACCGGGGAGCTGTTTTTT
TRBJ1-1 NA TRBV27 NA CASSRPGNTEAFF TGTGCCAGCAGTAGACCGGGGAACACTGAAGCTTTCTTT
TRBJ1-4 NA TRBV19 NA CASSIATGSTATNEKLFF TGTGCCAGTAGTATAGCCACAGGTTCGACTGCAACTAATGAAAAACTGTTTTTT
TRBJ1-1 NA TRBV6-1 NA CASRREPRQNTEAFF TGTGCCAGCAGAAGAGAGCCGAGACAGAACACTGAAGCTTTCTTT
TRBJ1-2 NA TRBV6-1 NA CASSERAQHNYGYTF TGTGCCAGCAGTGAGAGGGCACAGCACAACTATGGCTACACCTTC
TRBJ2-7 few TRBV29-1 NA CSLAGARGEQYF TGCAGCCTAGCCGGGGCGAGAGGCGAGCAGTACTTC
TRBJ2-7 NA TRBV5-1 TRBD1 CASSYGQGEQYF TGCGCCAGCAGCTACGGACAGGGCGAGCAGTACTTC
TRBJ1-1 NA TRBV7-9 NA CASSLTGNTEAFF TGTGCCAGCAGCCTAACGGGGAACACTGAAGCTTTCTTT
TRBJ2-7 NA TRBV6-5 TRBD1 CASSPGQAKQYF TGTGCCAGCAGCCCGGGACAGGCGAAGCAGTACTTC
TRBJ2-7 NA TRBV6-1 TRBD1 CASTKGTGVYEQYF TGTGCCAGCACCAAGGGGACAGGGGTCTACGAGCAGTACTTC
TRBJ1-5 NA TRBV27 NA CASSWGASNQPQHF TGTGCCAGCAGTTGGGGGGCGAGCAATCAGCCCCAGCATTTT
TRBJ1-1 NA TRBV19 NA CASSIGSSTEAFF TGTGCCAGTAGTATAGGCAGCAGCACTGAAGCTTTCTTT
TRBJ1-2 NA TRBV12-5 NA CASGARAYGYTF TGTGCTAGTGGGGCAAGGGCCTATGGCTACACCTTC
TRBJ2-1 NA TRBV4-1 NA CASSQDWAGSSSYNEQFF TGCGCCAGCAGCCAAGATTGGGCAGGGTCGAGCTCCTACAATGAGCAGTTCTTC
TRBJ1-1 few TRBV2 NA CASKVPDTNTEAFF TGTGCCAGCAAAGTCCCGGACACAAACACTGAAGCTTTCTTT
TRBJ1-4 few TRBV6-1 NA CASSEFVGVEKLFF TGTGCCAGCAGTGAATTTGTTGGGGTTGAAAAACTGTTTTTT
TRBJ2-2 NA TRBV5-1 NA CASSLGGVATTGELFF TGCGCCAGCAGCTTAGGGGGAGTCGCGACAACCGGGGAGCTGTTTTTT
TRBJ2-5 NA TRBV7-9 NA CASSRTREEETQYF TGTGCCAGCAGTCGGACCCGTGAGGAGGAGACCCAGTACTTC
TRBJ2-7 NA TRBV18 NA CASSQGVDEGQYF TGTGCCAGCTCACAAGGGGTAGATGAAGGGCAGTACTTC
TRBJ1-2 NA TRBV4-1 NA CASSPDEGGGLRSGYTF TGCGCCAGCAGCCCTGATGAGGGGGGCGGATTGCGTTCGGGCTACACCTTC
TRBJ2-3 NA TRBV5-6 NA CASSRRNTQYF TGTGCCAGCAGCCGACGTAATACGCAGTATTTT
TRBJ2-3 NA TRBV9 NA CASSGLGTSTDTQYF TGTGCCAGCAGCGGACTAGGGACTAGCACAGATACGCAGTATTTT
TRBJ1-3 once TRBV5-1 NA CASSLDNPGPGNTIYF TGCGCCAGCAGCTTGGATAACCCGGGGCCCGGAAACACCATATATTTT
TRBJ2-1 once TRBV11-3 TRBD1 CASSKDRASYNEQFF TGTGCCAGCAGCAAGGACAGGGCGTCCTACAATGAGCAGTTCTTC
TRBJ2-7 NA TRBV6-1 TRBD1 CASSPRGQGTYEQYF TGTGCCAGCTCTCCCCGGGGACAGGGTACCTACGAGCAGTACTTC
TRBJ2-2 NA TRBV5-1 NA CASSLAATNTGELFF TGCGCCAGCAGCTTGGCGGCCACGAACACCGGGGAGCTGTTTTTT
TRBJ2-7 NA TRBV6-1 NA CASSARQAAPYEQYF TGTGCCAGCAGCGCCCGACAGGCTGCCCCCTACGAGCAGTACTTC
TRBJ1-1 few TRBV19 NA CASTGRTEAFF TGTGCCAGTACAGGGAGGACTGAAGCTTTCTTT
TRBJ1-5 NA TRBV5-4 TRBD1 CASSLRTGDYSNQPQHF TGTGCCAGCAGCTTGCGGACAGGGGATTATAGCAATCAGCCCCAGCATTTT
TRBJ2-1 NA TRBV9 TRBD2 CASSPLAGVGEQFF TGTGCCAGCAGCCCCCTAGCGGGAGTAGGTGAGCAGTTCTTC
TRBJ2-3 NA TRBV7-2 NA CASSFGPQDTQYF TGTGCCAGCAGCTTCGGACCCCAAGATACGCAGTATTTT
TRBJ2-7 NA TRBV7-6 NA CASSLSPPTRAAGYEQYF TGTGCCAGCAGCTTAAGCCCCCCCACTAGGGCCGCGGGCTACGAGCAGTACTTC
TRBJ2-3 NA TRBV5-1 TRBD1 CASSGQGGEDTQYF TGCGCCAGCTCAGGACAGGGGGGGGAAGATACGCAGTATTTT
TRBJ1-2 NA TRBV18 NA CASSPPAGRGYTF TGTGCCAGCTCACCACCGGCAGGTCGGGGCTACACCTTC
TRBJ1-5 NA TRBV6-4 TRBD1 CASSPGGFGNQPQHF TGTGCCAGCAGCCCAGGGGGGTTTGGCAATCAGCCCCAGCATTTT
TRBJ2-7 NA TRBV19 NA CASSIPGTATRQYF TGTGCCAGTAGTATCCCCGGGACGGCTACGAGGCAGTACTTC
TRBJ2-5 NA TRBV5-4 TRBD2 CATPGLAGSGQETQYF TGTGCCACCCCTGGACTAGCGGGATCGGGGCAAGAGACCCAGTACTTC
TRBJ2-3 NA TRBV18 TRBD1 CASSPDRDRGLDTQYF TGTGCCAGCTCACCCGACCGGGACAGGGGGTTGGATACGCAGTATTTT